This section outlines one T cell receptor (beta chain) sequence together with its context. This receptor's antigen is unknown. No clone much larger than this one lies a single base away; base qualities are absent. TCRbeta CDR3 regions were amplified from genomic DNA using the immunoSEQ Assay, a bias-controlled multiplex PCR. Per the original workflow: Within the assay, amplification of reference gene primers was used to estimate how many nucleated cells each sample contained. To quantify the absolute abundance of each unique TCRbeta CDR3 rearrangement, sequence reads were collapsed and filtered. For each sample, productive Simpson clonality was calculated by taking the square root of Simpson's diversity index across productive rearrangements. Imported from immuneACCESS, the table was reduced by TCRdb to in-frame sequences with V and J called. These copies leave out some clones; in studies compared against another copy, an unresolved V gene accounts for under half, and the cause of the remainder is not known. V, J and clone size are those of that table, while D and trimming were read from the DNA. The sample records about 270,000 clones, approximately 89% of which are singletons. The top ten constitute roughly 8.5% of the sample.

Whole blood was collected in K2EDTA tubes by collaborating institutions according to the institutions' own protocols. For TCRbeta analysis, collaborators shipped samples as frozen whole blood, isolated PBMCs, or DNA extracted from either of those sample types. This entry comes from a study of blood T cell repertoires in COVID-19 (dated by TCRdb to the early 2020s). In terms of the full investigation: Samples from collaborators originated in the United States, Italy and Spain and spanned both the acute and convalescent phases of COVID-19. The material from the prospective study consisted of cDNA or gDNA derived from T cells, B-cell-depleted T cells, or PBMCs. Deeply sampled blood TCRbeta repertoires from subjects exposed to, actively infected with, or recovered from COVID-19 were included in the dataset. The repertoires were made available in a free public database intended to serve as a resource for research on the immune response to SARS-CoV-2. The samples were drawn from two sources: the first 160 participants of the ongoing ImmuneRACE study, and 1,000 to 1,500 subjects contributed by 6 global collaborators. Nearly every sample came with metadata listing a de-identified subject ID, COVID-19 status, age in years and sex. Where available, HLA class I and class II types were obtained from metadata supplied by the sample provider rather than from assay-based typing. Broader findings and caveats from the paper: The amount of clinical and demographic metadata varied by source and participant and was provided uncurated.

For this chain, trimming is 5 bases at the V end and 4 bases at the J end, and the number of junction bases without a gene match is 5. The CDR3 starts with the cysteine, ends with the phenylalanine, and has 15 residues. Only CDR3 DNA is held: 45 bases, read in frame from base 1. Looking up the germline V gene (reference sequence) yields CDR1 PRHDT and CDR2 FYEKMQ. The receptor comes from a man aged 35-49 years with active or convalescent COVID-19. Input material: peripheral blood. This chain is built from TRBV13 and TRBJ2-2, with TRBD1 matching 9 junction bases. The DNA is TGTGCCAGCAGCCCCGGGACAGGGAGCACCGGGGAGCTGTTTTTT. It is translated as CASSPGTGSTGELFF. The full variable domain, completed from the reference TRBV13 and TRBJ2-2 proteins outside the CDR3, reads AAGVIQSPRHLIKEKRETATLKCYPIPRHDTVYWYQQGPGQDPQFLISFYEKMQSDKGSIPDRFSAQQFSDYHSELNMSSLELGDSALYFCASSPGTGSTGELFFGEGSRLTVL.